Below, 27 T cell receptor beta chains from the same sample are listed, as sequenced in a study of T cell repertoires in MIS-A myocarditis. Assay used: immunoSEQ multiplex PCR; TCRdb lists only in-frame clones, some missing. The table lists 6,600 or so clones, just under 80% of them singletons. Sequenced sample: right inferior lung lobe tissue obtained at autopsy. Every receptor here comes from a man between 18 and 29 years old with fulminant myocarditis from multisystem inflammatory syndrome in adults (MIS-A) after COVID-19.

The J gene is TRBJ1-5, the V gene TRBV2; a possible D gene is TRBD1 (5 bases). CDR3 length equals 15 residues. Trimming removed 8 bases from V and 1 base from J, with 15 bases in between. Germline CDR1 is SNHLY and CDR2 is FYNNEI. The CDR3 loop reads CASSRSRVSNQPQHF. The CDR3 region has the DNA TGTGCCAGCTCTAGATCCAGGGTGAGCAATCAGCCCCAGCATTTT. Based on the CDR3 plus reference TRBV2 and TRBJ1-5, the full variable domain is EPEVTQTPSHQVTQMGQEVILRCVPISNHLYFYWYRQILGQKVEFLVSFYNNEISEKSEIFDDQFSVERPDGSNFTLKIRSTKLEDSAMYFCASSRSRVSNQPQHFGDGTRLSIL.

This chain links TRBV28 with TRBJ1-2, with D perhaps matching TRBD1 (6 bases). Per germline, CDR1 MDHEN and CDR2 SYDVKM. The CDR3 has 17 amino acids. The V end was cut by 2 bases, the J end by 0 bases, with 16 bases between. CDR3 bases: TGTGCCAGCAGTTTAAGGACCAACAGGGATTCTAACTATGGCTACACCTTC. This gives the protein CASSLRTNRDSNYGYTF.

The chain combines TRBV28 with TRBJ1-5; D possibly corresponds to TRBD1 (6 bases). The V end lost 11 bases, the J end lost 1 base, and 21 bases lay between the germline ends. Germline V gene lookup returns CDR1 MDHEN and CDR2 SYDVKM. The CDR3 spans 16 residues. This CDR3 reads CAAPPLGQTSNQPQHF. DNA of the CDR3: TGTGCCGCACCCCCTCTAGGACAGACCAGCAATCAGCCCCAGCATTTT.

This clone was seen more than once but under ten times. The chain is built from TRBV28 and TRBJ1-5; no clear D gene. Per the germline V gene, CDR1 is MDHEN and CDR2 is SYDVKM. V shed 6 bases and J shed 0 bases, with 6 bases lying between them. The CDR3 has 13 amino acids. The CDR3 sequence is CASRFYSNQPQHF. CDR3 nucleotide sequence: TGTGCCAGCAGGTTTTATAGCAATCAGCCCCAGCATTTT. The full variable domain, in which reference TRBV28 and TRBJ1-5 provide the parts outside the CDR3, is DVKVTQSSRYLVKRTGEKVFLECVQDMDHENMFWYRQDPGLGLRLIYFSYDVKMKEKGDIPEGYSVSREKKERFSLILESASTNQTSMYLCASRFYSNQPQHFGDGTRLSIL.

J is TRBJ1-4 and V is TRBV5-1, with D possibly TRBD1 on 5 matching bases. Germline CDR1 and CDR2: SGHRS and YFSETQ. Deletions cut 4 bases from V and 3 bases from J, with 10 bases between. CDR3 length: 14 residues. Here the CDR3 DNA reads TGCGCCAGCAGCGAGGGCAGGGCTAATGAAAAACTGTTTTTT. This gives the protein CASSEGRANEKLFF.

This sequence joins TRBV7-2 and TRBJ2-6; D may be TRBD2 (5 bases). V lost 1 base, J lost 1 base, and 14 bases lay in between. Germline V gives CDR1 SGHTA, CDR2 FQGNSA. The CDR3 has 18 amino acids. CDR3 sequence reads: CASSLDKRSRSGANVLTF. CDR3 coding DNA: TGTGCCAGCAGCTTAGACAAGCGGAGCAGATCTGGGGCCAACGTCCTGACTTTC.

The gene calls are TRBV5-4 and TRBJ2-1; the D call may be TRBD1 or TRBD2 (5 bases each). Germline lookup yields CDR1 SGHNT and CDR2 YYREEE (reference sequence). This CDR3 comprises 17 residues. The V end lost 2 bases, the J end lost 10 bases, and 25 bases lay between the germline ends. The CDR3 DNA reads as TGTGCCAGCAGCTTACTCTGGGACGCATCCGCGTTTTCGGAGCAGTTCTTC. As protein: CASSLLWDASAFSEQFF. Full variable domain (rest looked up from reference TRBV5-4 and TRBJ2-1): ETGVTQSPTHLIKTRGQQVTLRCSSQSGHNTVSWYQQALGQGPQFIFQYYREEENGRGNFPPRFSGLQFPNYSSELNVNALELDDSALYLCASSLLWDASAFSEQFFGPGTRLTVL.

This rearrangement joins TRBV7-8 to TRBJ2-3; D perhaps matches TRBD2 (6 bases). This CDR3 is built from 19 residues. The V end lost 0 bases, the J end lost 0 bases, and 19 bases lay between the germline ends. Germline V lookup: CDR1 SGHVS, CDR2 FQNEAQ. CDR3 amino acids: CASSLATYGRTSSTDTQYF. Written as DNA, the CDR3 is TGTGCCAGCAGCTTAGCGACCTACGGGAGAACGTCTAGCACAGATACGCAGTATTTT.

This chain connects TRBV5-1 to TRBJ1-1, with a tentative D call TRBD1 (6 bases). Trimming stripped 4 bases from V and 5 bases from J, with 18 bases between. Germline-derived CDR1 and CDR2 are SGHRS and YFSETQ. The CDR3 consists of 15 residues. DNA of the CDR3: TGCGCCAGCAGCCCCCAGAAAACAGGGAGGACTGAAGCTTTCTTT. This translates into CASSPQKTGRTEAFF.

V is TRBV11-2 and J is TRBJ2-7, with unresolved D. Trimming removed 0 bases at V and 4 bases at J, with 4 bases between. This CDR3 has 12 amino acids. Germline V CDR1 and CDR2: SGHAT, FQNNGV. This CDR3 is CASSLERYEQYF. CDR3 nucleotide sequence: TGTGCCAGCAGCTTAGAACGGTACGAGCAGTACTTC.

V usage is TRBV5-5 and J usage is TRBJ2-2; 8 bases map to TRBD1. The CDR3 consists of 20 residues. From germline, CDR1 is SGHKS and CDR2 YYEKEE (reference sequence). Trimming removed 0 bases from V and 5 bases from J; junction bases left unmatched: 18. Here the CDR3 DNA reads TGTGCCAGCAGCTTGGCCCTCCAACTTGGGCAGGGGGCTAATACCGGGGAGCTGTTTTTT. It codes for CASSLALQLGQGANTGELFF.

V gene TRBV6-2 or TRBV6-3 combines with J gene TRBJ2-2; D possibly corresponds to TRBD2 (6 bases). The ends were cut back, 5 bases at V and 7 bases at J, with 17 bases in the middle. This CDR3 comprises 15 residues. Germline V gives CDR1 MNHEY, CDR2 SVGEGT. The CDR3 region is CASSRSTAGYGELFF. The CDR3 DNA reads TGTGCCAGCAGTCGCTCAACTGCGGGGTACGGGGAGCTGTTTTTT.

There are a few counts of this clone. V gene TRBV6-5 combines with J gene TRBJ1-1; the D is unclear. This CDR3 comprises 14 residues. Germline CDR1 and CDR2: MNHEY and SVGAGI. V lost 0 bases to trimming and J lost 0 bases, with 5 bases between them. The CDR3 protein is CASSYSSVNTEAFF. The DNA for the CDR3 is TGTGCCAGCAGTTACTCGTCCGTGAACACTGAAGCTTTCTTT.

The J gene is TRBJ2-3, the V gene TRBV4-3; D might be TRBD1 (5 bases). V lost 0 bases to trimming and J lost 2 bases, with 15 bases between them. The germline gives CDR1 LGHNA, CDR2 YSLEER. The CDR3 sequence is 17 residues long. CDR3 nucleotides: TGCGCCAGCAGCCAAGAACTCGCGCAGGGTGTCACAGATACGCAGTATTTT. This sequence encodes CASSQELAQGVTDTQYF.

CDR3 region: CASSQYPAPGAREQYF. The CDR3 coding sequence is TGTGCCAGCAGCCAATACCCAGCCCCGGGGGCCCGCGAGCAGTACTTC. The chain employs TRBV4-2 and TRBJ2-7; D tentatively fits TRBD1 or TRBD2 (6 bases each). Germline assignment: CDR1 LGHNA and CDR2 YNFKEQ. This CDR3 region has 16 residues. Trimming took off 2 bases at V and 6 bases at J, with 20 bases between the two ends.

The genes are TRBV28 and TRBJ1-2, with a weak D call TRBD1 (5 bases). Trimming left V 3 bases short and J 1 base short, with 18 bases between. The germline V gene encodes CDR1 MDHEN and CDR2 SYDVKM. The CDR3 consists of 17 residues. The CDR3 DNA follows: TGTGCCAGCAGTTTCAGGGCGCGACGGGTTCATAACTATGGCTACACCTTC. Protein: CASSFRARRVHNYGYTF.

The rearrangement links TRBV27 to TRBJ1-2; possible D gene TRBD1, 6 bases. V shed 5 bases and J shed 6 bases, with 10 bases lying between them. The germline CDR1 and CDR2 sequences are MNHEY and SMNVEV (reference sequence). The CDR3 has 12 residues. CDR3 in amino acids: CASSLQGHGYTF. For the CDR3, the DNA is TGTGCCAGCAGTCTACAGGGTCATGGCTACACCTTC.

This clone has more than one count but fewer than ten. V usage is TRBV5-1 and J usage is TRBJ2-7; D is perhaps TRBD1 (5 bases). There are 12 residues in the CDR3. Trimming shortened V by 0 bases and J by 5 bases, and 6 bases separated the two germline ends. Germline V gives CDR1 SGHRS, CDR2 YFSETQ. The CDR3 protein is CASSLGRDEQYF. The CDR3 nucleotides are TGCGCCAGCAGCTTGGGCAGGGACGAGCAGTACTTC.

The chain carries TRBV6-2 or TRBV6-3 and TRBJ1-1; D is unclear. V lost 5 bases, J lost 3 bases, and 10 bases lay in between. CDR3 length equals 13 residues. Germline V lookup: CDR1 MNHEY, CDR2 SVGEGT. The CDR3 is CASSRRWYTEAFF. For the CDR3, the DNA is TGTGCCAGCAGTCGAAGATGGTACACTGAAGCTTTCTTT.

The J gene is TRBJ2-7, the V gene TRBV29-1, with a weak D call TRBD2 (7 bases). CDR3 length equals 12 residues. Germline CDR1 SQVTM, CDR2 ANQGSEA. V was cut by 7 bases and J by 3 bases, with 13 bases left in between. The CDR3 coding sequence is TGCAGCGCGGGGGGCGTAAACTACGAGCAGTACTTC. Its translation is CSAGGVNYEQYF.

This clone showed up just once. A junction end diverges from the germline sequence, so it may reflect a read error. CDR3 coding DNA: TGCGCCAGCAGCTCCGGACAACTCGGGAACGCTGAAGCTTTCTTT. This translates into CASSSGQLGNAEAFF. The chain employs TRBV5-1 and TRBJ1-1, with TRBD1 as a possible D gene (5 bases). CDR1 and CDR2 (germline): SGHRS, YFSETQ. The CDR3 sequence is 15 residues long.

The chain recombines TRBV28 with TRBJ2-7; D is perhaps TRBD1 (6 bases). Germline CDR1 and CDR2: MDHEN and SYDVKM. The CDR3 totals 13 residues. V was cut by 6 bases and J by 5 bases, with 14 bases left in between. The CDR3 reads CASRLTGSDEQYF. The CDR3 bases are TGTGCCAGCAGACTTACAGGGTCCGACGAGCAGTACTTC. Full variable domain (outside the CDR3, taken from reference TRBV28 and TRBJ2-7): DVKVTQSSRYLVKRTGEKVFLECVQDMDHENMFWYRQDPGLGLRLIYFSYDVKMKEKGDIPEGYSVSREKKERFSLILESASTNQTSMYLCASRLTGSDEQYFGPGTRLTVT.

This clone was seen a single time. The gene calls are TRBV4-2 and TRBJ2-3; TRBD2 agrees at 7 bases. Germline trimming cut 1 base from V and 6 bases from J; bases unmatched to any gene: 7. CDR1 LGHNA and CDR2 YNFKEQ come from the germline V gene. There are 15 residues in the CDR3. The CDR3 nucleotides read TGTGCCAGCAGCCAAGCCTCGAGCGGGGCGGATACGCAGTATTTT. Protein: CASSQASSGADTQYF.

This chain joins TRBV7-9 and TRBJ2-2, with a possible D match to TRBD2 (6 bases). Trimming took off 3 bases at V and 0 bases at J, with 11 bases between the two ends. CDR1 is SEHNR and CDR2 is FQNEAQ in the germline V gene (reference sequence). The CDR3 loop spans 16 amino acids. Here the CDR3 reads CASSFSGGTNTGELFF. The CDR3 DNA reads as TGTGCCAGCAGCTTTAGTGGCGGGACGAACACCGGGGAGCTGTTTTTT.

V usage is TRBV3-1 (or the pseudogene TRBV3-2) and J usage is TRBJ2-5; possibly TRBD2 for D (7 bases). The germline V and J ends were trimmed by 1 base and 5 bases, with 26 bases remaining between them. Per the germline V gene, CDR1 is LGHDT and CDR2 is YNNKEL (reference sequence). This CDR3 is 19 amino acids long. The CDR3 reads CASSQVGRRGRTFGETQYF. CDR3 in DNA: TGTGCCAGCAGCCAAGTTGGACGGCGGGGGCGAACGTTCGGGGAGACCCAGTACTTC.

The chain has TRBV18 and TRBJ2-7; 8 nucleotides line up with TRBD1. CDR1 KGHSH and CDR2 LQKENI come from the germline V gene. The length of the CDR3 is 15 residues. J was trimmed by 6 bases and V by 2 bases; bases with no gene match: 9. CDR3 sequence (DNA): TGTGCCAGCTCACCATGGACAGGGACCCTCGGCGAGCAGTACTTC. Translated, it gives CASSPWTGTLGEQYF.

The chain links TRBV5-1 to TRBJ1-5; a weak D match, TRBD1 (5 bases). The CDR3 spans 15 residues. V lost 4 bases to trimming and J lost 6 bases, with 17 bases between them. Germline lookup yields CDR1 SGHRS and CDR2 YFSETQ. This chain's CDR3 is CASSVAGARGQPQHF. Here the CDR3 DNA reads TGCGCCAGCAGCGTCGCCGGGGCGCGAGGTCAGCCCCAGCATTTT.